This TCR beta chain was recovered during a study of blood T cell repertoires in COVID-19. Study overall: PBMCs, B-cell-depleted T cells, or T cells were the source of the cDNA or gDNA that made up the material.

Study processing details: Quantification of nucleated cells was approximated via reference gene primer amplification. Using immunoSEQ multiplex PCR, the repertoire was profiled, and TCRdb retains in-frame clones only, with some absent. The D gene and trimming were derived from the DNA, and the V and J assignments and clone size from that table. This sample has approximately 150,000 clones, with about nine tenths found just once. This CDR3 has 15 amino acids. V lost 6 bases and J lost 1, with 13 bases in between. Germline-derived CDR1 and CDR2 are SNHLY and FYNNEI. Sequencing was performed on PBMCs or T cells enriched from blood (not recorded which). V usage is TRBV2 and J usage is TRBJ1-5; D gene ambiguous. The TCR comes from a woman between 40 and 55 years old who had been exposed to COVID-19. CDR3 sequence (DNA): TGTGCCAGCAGCGAATTGGCAGGAAGCAATCAGCCCCAGCATTTT. Translated, it gives CASSELAGSNQPQHF.